This TCR beta chain is from a study of blood T cell repertoires in COVID-19 (TCRdb year 2020). Some background on the complete study: Samples covering the acute and convalescent phases of COVID-19 were provided by collaborators in the United States, Italy and Spain. Nearly every sample came with metadata listing a de-identified subject ID, COVID-19 status, age in years and sex. The repertoires were made available in a free public database intended to serve as a resource for research on the immune response to SARS-CoV-2. Samples came from the ongoing ImmuneRACE study (first 160 participants) plus 1,254 subjects from 6 global collaborators. The material from the prospective study consisted of cDNA or gDNA derived from T cells, B-cell-depleted T cells, or PBMCs. Where HLA class I and class II types were available, the types were taken from metadata supplied by the sample provider, not from assay-based typing. The dataset comprised deeply sampled blood TCRbeta repertoires from subjects exposed to, actively infected with, or recovered from COVID-19.

Each collaborating institution followed its own protocols to collect whole blood in K2EDTA tubes. For TCRbeta analysis, collaborator samples were shipped as frozen whole blood, as isolated PBMCs, or as DNA extracted from either sample type. General study outcomes and caveats: Clinical and demographic metadata were provided uncurated, with the amount varying by source and participant.

V loses 3 bases, J loses 5 bases, and the germline ends lie 11 bases apart. Via the germline V gene, CDR1 is MGHRA and CDR2 YSYEKL. The CDR3 sequence holds 14 residues, the cysteine and phenylalanine included. Just CDR3 DNA is preserved here, 42 bases in frame from base 1. On this clone: Its antigen is currently not known. Base-call qualities are not available, and no considerably larger clone is one nucleotide away.

TCRbeta CDR3 regions were amplified from genomic DNA using the immunoSEQ Assay, a bias-controlled multiplex PCR. Per the original workflow: The number of nucleated cells in each sample was estimated by amplification of reference gene primers within the assay. Sequence reads were collapsed and filtered to measure the absolute abundance of every unique TCRbeta CDR3 rearrangement. For each sample, productive Simpson clonality was calculated by taking the square root of Simpson's diversity index across productive rearrangements. Not all clones reach the TCRdb copy of this immuneACCESS table, which keeps in-frame sequences only. Checked studies attribute under half of the gap to unresolved V genes and leave the rest unexplained. D and trimming come from the DNA, and the V and J calls and clone size come from that table. The sample data list roughly 250,000 clones, and 75% to 90% of these were observed just once. Approximately 4% of the sample comes from the top ten.

The chain is made from TRBV4-1 and TRBJ2-1; no D segment can be confidently identified. The sample consisted of peripheral blood. This receptor was taken from a woman between 40 and 55 years old with acute or convalescent COVID-19. The sequence in DNA is TGCGCCAGCAGCCACCTACTGCGAAACAATGAGCAGTTCTTC. It is translated as CASSHLLRNNEQFF.